This TCR beta chain came from a study of blood T cell repertoires in COVID-19. V was cut by 2 bases and J by 5 bases, with 12 bases left in between. The germline V gene has CDR1 MNHNS and CDR2 SASEGT. The CDR3 totals 14 residues. Measured with immunoSEQ multiplex PCR; TCRdb has only the in-frame clones, and not every one. The sample includes 230,000 or so clones, around 84% of them seen just once. Sequencing used peripheral blood. The gene calls are TRBV6-1 and TRBJ1-2; the D gene is possibly TRBD1 (5 bases). This TCR was sampled from a man aged 25 to 45 with active or convalescent COVID-19. The CDR3 is CASSERVRAYGYTF. CDR3 in DNA: TGTGCCAGCAGTGAAAGGGTCAGGGCATATGGCTACACCTTC.